The next 4 T cell receptor beta chains were all read from a single sample in a study of blood T cell repertoires in COVID-19. Method: immunoSEQ multiplex PCR; TCRdb's copy keeps in-frame clones and lacks some. This table has over 200,000 clones, roughly nine tenths appearing once. Material: peripheral blood. The receptors were gathered from a man between 25 and 39 years old with acute or convalescent COVID-19.

The chain has TRBV14 and TRBJ2-3; 9 nucleotides align to TRBD1. The V gene end was trimmed by 5 bases and the J gene end by 4 bases; junction bases not matched to a gene: 7. The CDR3 has 15 amino acids. From germline, CDR1 is SGHDN and CDR2 FVKESK. CDR3 in amino acids: CASSARDRDADTQYF. The CDR3 nucleotides are TGTGCCAGCAGCGCCCGGGACAGGGACGCAGATACGCAGTATTTT.

The V and J genes are TRBV27 and TRBJ2-7, with TRBD2 matching 8 bases. The V and J ends lost 3 bases and 7 bases, in that order; junction bases with no gene match: 8. Germline CDR1 reads MNHEY; CDR2 reads SMNVEV (reference sequence). This CDR3 contains 14 residues. In DNA, the CDR3 is TGTGCCAGCAGTTTCTCGGGAGGGGTGGAGGAGCAGTACTTC. Amino acid sequence: CASSFSGGVEEQYF.

V gene TRBV18 combines with J gene TRBJ1-5, with 7 bases aligning to TRBD1. Germline V CDR1 and CDR2: KGHSH, LQKENI. The length of the CDR3 is 14 residues. The trim removed 4 bases at V and 8 bases at J, leaving 8 bases unmatched. CDR3 sequence: CASSQDRLGEPQHF. CDR3 nucleotide sequence: TGTGCCAGCTCACAGGACAGGTTAGGGGAGCCCCAGCATTTT.

This rearrangement joins TRBV24-1 to TRBJ2-5; 7 bases match TRBD1. CDR3 length: 16 amino acids. The junction had 7 bases not matched to a gene; V was cut back by 1 base and J by 3 bases. From germline, CDR1 is KGHDR and CDR2 SFDVKD. This CDR3 is CATSDFGTAGEETQYF. CDR3 bases: TGTGCCACCAGTGATTTTGGGACAGCCGGAGAAGAGACCCAGTACTTC.